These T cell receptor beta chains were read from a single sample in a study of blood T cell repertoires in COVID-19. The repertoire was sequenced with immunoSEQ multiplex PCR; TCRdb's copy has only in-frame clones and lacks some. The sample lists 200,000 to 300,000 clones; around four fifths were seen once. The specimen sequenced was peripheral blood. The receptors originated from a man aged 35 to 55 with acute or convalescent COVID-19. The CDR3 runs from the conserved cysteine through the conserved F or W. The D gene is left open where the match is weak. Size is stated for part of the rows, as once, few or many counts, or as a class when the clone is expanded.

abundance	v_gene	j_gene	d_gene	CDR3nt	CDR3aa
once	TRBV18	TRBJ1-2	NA	TGTGCCAGCTCACCAGGGACAACCCGCTATGGCTACACCTTC	CASSPGTTRYGYTF
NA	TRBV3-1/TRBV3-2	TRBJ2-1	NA	TGTGCCAGCAGCCAAGGTTGGGCAGGGGACAATGAGCAGTTCTTC	CASSQGWAGDNEQFF
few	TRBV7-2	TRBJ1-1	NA	TGTGCCAGCAGCTTAAGGGGTATCGAGGCTGAAGCTTTCTTT	CASSLRGIEAEAFF
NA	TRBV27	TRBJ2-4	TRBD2	TGTGCCAGCAGCCCCCTGGGGGAGGGTCGGAACATTCAGTACTTC	CASSPLGEGRNIQYF
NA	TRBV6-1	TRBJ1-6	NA	TGTGCCAGCAGTGCTACAGGGCTCTCCTATAATTCACCCCTCCACTTT	CASSATGLSYNSPLHF
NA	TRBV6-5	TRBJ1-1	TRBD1	TGTGCCAGCGTACGACAGGGGGTGGGAGCTTTCTTT	CASVRQGVGAFF
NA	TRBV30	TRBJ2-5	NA	TGTGCCTGGAGCATGGGACACATGCAAGAGACCCAGTACTTC	CAWSMGHMQETQYF
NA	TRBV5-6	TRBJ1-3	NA	TGTGCCAGCCCAATTGGGAGGGCTGGAAACACCATATATTTT	CASPIGRAGNTIYF
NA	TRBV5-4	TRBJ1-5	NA	TGTGCCAGCAGCCTGGAAGGGGGACAGCCCCAGCATTTT	CASSLEGGQPQHF
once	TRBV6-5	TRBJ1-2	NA	TGTGCCAGCAGTTACTCGAGATTGGGGGGCACCTTC	CASSYSRLGGTF